What follows are 11 T cell receptor beta chains derived from one specimen sequenced in a study of CD8 T cells in Susac syndrome. RNA in amounts of roughly 0.5 to 1 ug was reverse transcribed with random hexamers. TCRdb recomputed calls from the immunoSEQ multiplex PCR reads with MiXCR, one row per CDR3 protein. The table shows around 200,000 distinct CDR3 sequences, with approximately 95% occurring only once. Sequenced: CD4+ T cells from PBMCs. These TCRs come from a human donor with multiple sclerosis.

This clonotype showed up just once. The chain joins TRBV29-1 to TRBJ1-2; no clear D gene. The CDR3 covers 11 residues. Germline V CDR1 and CDR2: SQVTM, ANQGSEA. The V end was cut by 2 bases, the J end by 4 bases, with 5 bases between. DNA for the CDR3: TGCAGCGTTGAATACAGCTATGGCTACACCTTC. It codes for CSVEYSYGYTF.

The chain combines TRBV7-9 with TRBJ2-2; D gene ambiguous. Trimming shortened V by 6 bases and J by 3 bases, and 11 bases separated the two germline ends. The CDR3 is made up of 14 amino acids. The germline V gene encodes CDR1 SEHNR and CDR2 FQNEAQ (reference sequence). In nucleotides, the CDR3 is TGTGCCAGCAGTCTTGAATTGGACACCGGGGAGCTGTTTTTT. Translation: CASSLELDTGELFF.

The chain employs TRBV20-1 and TRBJ2-7; possible D gene TRBD2, 6 bases. V lost 5 bases and J 3 bases, leaving 14 bases between the germline ends. Germline V lookup: CDR1 DFQATT, CDR2 SNEGSKA (reference sequence). CDR3 length equals 13 residues. The CDR3 sequence is CSAGGTPLYEQYF. CDR3 sequence (DNA): TGCAGTGCTGGGGGGACTCCCCTCTACGAGCAGTACTTC.

This chain connects TRBV3-1 to TRBJ2-1; perhaps TRBD2 as D (5 bases). The CDR3 covers 15 residues. V lost 3 bases and J 7 bases, leaving 16 bases between the germline ends. The germline V gene encodes CDR1 LGHDT and CDR2 YNNKEL (reference sequence). CDR3 amino acids: CASSQDVVRGNEQFF. The CDR3 nucleotides are TGTGCCAGCAGCCAGGACGTCGTCCGCGGGAATGAGCAGTTCTTC.

The chain recombines TRBV20-1 with TRBJ1-2; 7 nucleotides match TRBD1. Germline assignment: CDR1 DFQATT and CDR2 SNEGSKA (reference sequence). The CDR3 runs to 13 residues. Trimming removed 6 bases from V and 3 bases from J; junction bases left unmatched: 7. The CDR3: CSARRDSHYGYTF. The CDR3 DNA reads TGCAGTGCGCGCCGGGACAGCCACTATGGCTACACCTTC.

The rearrangement joins TRBV3-1 to TRBJ2-2; no firm D call. V gave up 0 bases and J gave up 2 bases, with 4 bases separating them. This CDR3 comprises 14 residues. Looked up from germline, CDR1 is LGHDT and CDR2 is YNNKEL (reference sequence). In DNA form, the CDR3 reads TGTGCCAGCAGCCAAGATTTAAACACCGGGGAGCTGTTTTTT. Translation: CASSQDLNTGELFF.

The J gene is TRBJ1-2, the V gene TRBV7-9, with TRBD1 as a possible D gene (5 bases). CDR1 and CDR2 (germline): SEHNR, FQNEAQ (reference sequence). CDR3 length equals 14 residues. Trimming removed 0 bases at V and 8 bases at J, with 13 bases between. CDR3 residues: CASSLAGREVGYTF. CDR3 nucleotide sequence: TGTGCCAGCAGCTTAGCGGGCAGGGAGGTCGGCTACACCTTC.

The rearrangement links TRBV11-2 to TRBJ2-7; TRBD1 matches 7 bases. The CDR3 covers 14 residues. The junction had 7 bases not matched to a gene; V was cut back by 3 bases and J by 5 bases. CDR1 and CDR2 (germline): SGHAT, FQNNGV. In DNA form, the CDR3 reads TGTGCCAGCAGCTTGGCAGGGGGAGTCAACGAGCAGTACTTC. Encoded protein: CASSLAGGVNEQYF.

The rearrangement uses TRBV29-1 and TRBJ1-1; D is possibly TRBD1 (5 bases). The CDR3 has 13 amino acids. V was shortened by 3 bases and J by 3 bases, with 11 bases between the two germline ends. From germline, CDR1 is SQVTM and CDR2 ANQGSEA. DNA for the CDR3: TGCAGCGTTGAGTACAGGACGGACACTGAAGCTTTCTTT. It yields the protein CSVEYRTDTEAFF.

This rearrangement joins TRBV6-1 to TRBJ2-3; TRBD1 matches 8 bases. The CDR3 covers 15 residues. Looked up from germline, CDR1 is MNHNS and CDR2 is SASEGT. After removal of 5 bases from V and 0 bases from J, the junction contained 4 bases not matched to a gene. The CDR3 region is CASSQGAWSTDTQYF. The CDR3 region has the DNA TGTGCCAGCAGTCAGGGGGCTTGGAGCACAGATACGCAGTATTTT.

The chain joins TRBV12-3 or TRBV12-4 to TRBJ1-2; possible D gene TRBD1, 6 bases. CDR3 size: 14 residues. The V and J ends lost 6 bases and 2 bases respectively, with 13 bases between them. The CDR3 is CASSPGVVNYGYTF. DNA for the CDR3: TGTGCCAGCAGCCCAGGGGTGGTGAACTATGGCTACACCTTC.